This passage covers 9 T cell receptor beta chains from one sample sequenced in a study of identical twins. TCRdb called the 5' RACE reads again in MiXCR, with one record for every CDR3 protein. The data show over 550,000 distinct CDR3 sequences, about 7.1% seen once. Another study also made use of these data, one on yellow fever vaccine responses in identical twins.

The sequenced sample consisted of PBMCs. These receptors were obtained from a woman under 30 in good health.

This clonotype has only a few counts. The CDR3 DNA reads as TGCAGTGCTCGCCCCGGGACTAGCGACTACGAGCAGTACTTC. Amino acids: CSARPGTSDYEQYF. J is TRBJ2-7 and V is TRBV20-1; TRBD2 matches 10 bases. In germline, CDR1 is DFQATT, CDR2 SNEGSKA (reference sequence). The CDR3 is made up of 14 amino acids. Trimming cost V 5 bases and J 3 bases; bases outside gene matches: 7.

There are a few counts of this clonotype. This chain uses TRBV5-1 with TRBJ2-7; 8 bases agree with TRBD2. CDR1 and CDR2 from the germline V gene are SGHRS and YFSETQ. V shed 1 base, J shed 2 bases, and the junction held 8 bases outside the gene matches. CDR3 length equals 16 residues. The CDR3 here is CASSLQASGSAYEQYF. The CDR3 DNA follows: TGCGCCAGCAGCTTGCAGGCTAGCGGGTCCGCCTACGAGCAGTACTTC.

The chain carries TRBV11-2 and TRBJ2-2; D not resolved. Germline lookup yields CDR1 SGHAT and CDR2 FQNNGV. V lost 2 bases and J lost 1, with 23 bases in between. The CDR3 runs to 20 residues. DNA for the CDR3: TGTGCCAGCAGCTTACAGGAGAGGCTAGGCGCCACCCAGAACACCGGGGAGCTGTTTTTT. Encoded protein: CASSLQERLGATQNTGELFF.

The chain links TRBV7-9 to TRBJ1-6; 10 bases map to TRBD1. The germline V gene encodes CDR1 SEHNR and CDR2 FQNEAQ (reference sequence). The V segment lost 4 bases and the J segment 7 bases; nucleotides outside the gene matches: 7. CDR3 length: 16 residues. In nucleotides, the CDR3 is TGTGCCAGCAGCTCACCGGGACAGGGGTACAATTCACCCCTCCACTTT. Residues: CASSSPGQGYNSPLHF.

This clonotype was recorded many times. The chain recombines TRBV29-1 with TRBJ1-2; a possible D gene is TRBD1 (6 bases). Germline CDR1 reads SQVTM; CDR2 reads ANQGSEA. Trimming shortened V by 4 bases and J by 8 bases, and 11 bases separated the two germline ends. The CDR3 covers 11 residues. The CDR3 reads CSVVWGHGYTF. CDR3 DNA: TGCAGCGTTGTGTGGGGGCACGGCTACACCTTC.

A few counts support this clonotype. The chain is built from TRBV2 and TRBJ2-7; 11 bases match TRBD1. The J segment lost 6 bases and the V segment lost 8 bases, leaving 6 bases of the junction unmatched. Germline values: CDR1 SNHLY, CDR2 FYNNEI. CDR3 length: 13 amino acids. The DNA for the CDR3 is TGTGCCAGCCGGCGGGGACAGGGGGGCGAGCAGTACTTC. Protein: CASRRGQGGEQYF.

J is TRBJ1-4 and V is TRBV7-9; no reliable D call. Germline-derived CDR1 and CDR2 are SEHNR and FQNEAQ (reference sequence). V lost 1 base, J lost 5 bases, and 14 bases lay in between. This CDR3 is built from 16 residues. In nucleotides, the CDR3 is TGTGCCAGCAGCTTAGGGTCCAGTATAACCAATGAAAAACTGTTTTTT. Translation: CASSLGSSITNEKLFF.

Many counts were recorded for this clonotype. V gene TRBV12-3 or TRBV12-4 combines with J gene TRBJ1-3; no reliable D call. Trimming removed 1 base from V and 1 base from J, with 5 bases in between. The CDR3 runs 14 residues. CDR3 loop: CASSLGLSGNTIYF. CDR3 DNA sequence: TGTGCCAGCAGTTTAGGTTTGTCTGGAAACACCATATATTTT.

This clonotype was recorded many times. V and J are TRBV4-1 and TRBJ2-7; D gene unclear. V shed 0 bases and J shed 3 bases, with 18 bases lying between them. The CDR3 runs 17 residues. From germline, CDR1 is MGHRA and CDR2 YSYEKL. The CDR3 is CASSQEDFLGNRYEQYF. The CDR3 DNA follows: TGCGCCAGCAGCCAAGAAGATTTTCTAGGGAACCGCTACGAGCAGTACTTC.